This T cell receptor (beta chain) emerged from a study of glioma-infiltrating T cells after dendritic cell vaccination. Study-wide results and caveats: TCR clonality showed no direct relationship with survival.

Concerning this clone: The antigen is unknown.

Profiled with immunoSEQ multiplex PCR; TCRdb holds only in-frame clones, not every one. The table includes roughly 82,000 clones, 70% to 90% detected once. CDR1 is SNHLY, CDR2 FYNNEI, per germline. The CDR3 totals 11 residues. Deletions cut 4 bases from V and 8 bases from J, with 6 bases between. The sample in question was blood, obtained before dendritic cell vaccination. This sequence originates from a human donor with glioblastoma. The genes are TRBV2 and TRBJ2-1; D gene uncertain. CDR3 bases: TGTGCCAGCAGTGGTGCAGATGAGCAGTTCTTC. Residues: CASSGADEQFF. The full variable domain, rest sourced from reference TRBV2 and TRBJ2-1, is EPEVTQTPSHQVTQMGQEVILRCVPISNHLYFYWYRQILGQKVEFLVSFYNNEISEKSEIFDDQFSVERPDGSNFTLKIRSTKLEDSAMYFCASSGADEQFFGPGTRLTVL.